These 9 T cell receptor beta chains originate from one sample sequenced in a study of tumor-infiltrating lymphocytes in primary liver carcinoma. Starting from 450 to 500 ng of total RNA, TCR beta cDNA was produced with a primer in the constant region. Sequencing libraries for TCR beta derived from three nested multiplex PCR rounds that used slightly modified ARM-PCR. The opening two PCR rounds, about 11 cycles each, paired TRBV1-TRBV30 forward primers with a C-beta reverse primer. TCRdb itself ran the multiplex PCR reads through MiXCR, one entry per CDR3 protein. The top ten clones hold roughly three fifths of a sample with about 59,000 distinct CDR3 sequences, approximately 70% of them seen once. Between roughly 17 and 30 mg of unsorted bulk tissue served as the source from which RNA and DNA were co-extracted. The sequenced sample consisted of liver tumor tissue from sampling region 2. Subset reported: tumor region T2, inferior pole. These receptors were obtained from a man aged 40-50 years with primary liver carcinoma and hepatitis B virus infection.

About this clonotype itself: Germline is not matched at one junction end, which may reflect a read error. The V gene is TRBV11-2, the J gene TRBJ2-2; no reliable D call. Germline CDR1 and CDR2: SGHAT and FQNNGV. This CDR3 has 13 residues. The CDR3 is CACSSIDTGELFF. The CDR3 bases are TGTGCCTGCAGCTCAATAGACACCGGGGAGCTGTTTTTT.

As for this clonotype: One end of the junction fails to match germline, which may point to a read error. The chain joins TRBV4-1 to TRBJ2-3; maybe TRBD2 (5 bases). From germline, CDR1 is MGHRA and CDR2 YSYEKL. This CDR3 comprises 18 residues. The CDR3 DNA is TGCGCCAGCAGCCAGACCATTACCCTAGCAGGAGTCACCGATACGCGGTATTTT. Protein product: CASSQTITLAGVTDTRYF.

Only a few counts were recorded for this clonotype. A junction end diverges from the germline sequence, so it may reflect a read error. The V call is TRBV6-1, the J call TRBJ2-1; D call uncertain. This CDR3 is 15 amino acids long. Germline CDR1 MNHNS, CDR2 SASEGT. The CDR3 loop reads CASSEELAGLYEQFF. The CDR3, as DNA: TGTGCCAGCAGCGAAGAATTAGCAGGCTTATATGAGCAGTTCTTC.

The sample holds one count of this clonotype. One end of the junction does not line up with germline, which may come from a read error. This sequence joins TRBV6-1 and TRBJ2-2; D unresolved. Germline V CDR1 and CDR2: MNHNS, SASEGT. There are 14 residues in the CDR3. CDR3 in DNA: TGTGTCAGCAGTGAATCAGTGAACACCGGGGAGCTGTTTTTT. It codes for CVSSESVNTGELFF.

As regards this clonotype: The junction differs from germline at one of its ends, possibly a read error. The rearrangement links TRBV28 to TRBJ2-6; D is perhaps TRBD1 (5 bases). CDR3 length: 14 amino acids. CDR1 is MDHEN, CDR2 SYDVKM, per germline. The CDR3 coding sequence is TGTGTCAGCAGCTCCCCCGCTGGGGCCAACATCTTGACTTTC. Its translation is CVSSSPAGANILTF.

The chain links TRBV11-2 to TRBJ2-5; possibly TRBD2 for D (6 bases). The CDR3 covers 16 residues. V was pared by 9 bases and J by 3 bases, with 23 bases between. Germline CDR1 reads SGHAT; CDR2 reads FQNNGV. CDR3 sequence reads: CASNQTPSVGKETQYF. The DNA of the CDR3 is TGTGCCAGTAACCAAACTCCTAGCGTGGGGAAAGAGACCCAGTACTTC.

This chain uses TRBV21-1 with TRBJ2-7; the D segment call TRBD1 is taken from the table without a DNA check. TRBV21-1 is recorded as a pseudogene. CDR3 size: 14 residues. The chain's CDR3 is CASSKPGHSYVHYF. The CDR3 DNA is TGTGCCAGCAGCAAACCGGGACACTCCTACGTGCATTACTTC.

To note about this clonotype: A read error may account for a junction end that differs from germline. This sequence joins TRBV11-1 and TRBJ2-1; no definite D call. Germline values: CDR1 SGHAT, CDR2 FQDESV (reference sequence). This CDR3 spans 13 amino acids. CDR3 DNA: TGTGCCAGCAGCCCCGGTTTAGGCAATGAACACTTTTTC. The encoded protein is CASSPGLGNEHFF. The entire variable domain, with the rest obtained from reference TRBV11-1 and TRBJ2-1, is as follows: EAEVAQSPRYKITEKSQAVAFWCDPISGHATLYWYRQILGQGPELLVQFQDESVVDDSQLPKDRFSAERLKGVDSTLKIQPAELGDSAMYLCASSPGLGNEHFFGPGTRLTVL.

The rearrangement links TRBV5-1 to TRBJ1-1; the D gene is possibly TRBD1 (5 bases). In germline, CDR1 is SGHRS, CDR2 YFSETQ. The CDR3 loop spans 15 amino acids. The V and J ends lost 4 bases and 4 bases respectively, with 17 bases between them. The CDR3: CASSTSGGVGTEAFF. The CDR3 DNA reads TGCGCCAGCAGCACCAGTGGGGGAGTAGGCACTGAAGCTTTCTTT.